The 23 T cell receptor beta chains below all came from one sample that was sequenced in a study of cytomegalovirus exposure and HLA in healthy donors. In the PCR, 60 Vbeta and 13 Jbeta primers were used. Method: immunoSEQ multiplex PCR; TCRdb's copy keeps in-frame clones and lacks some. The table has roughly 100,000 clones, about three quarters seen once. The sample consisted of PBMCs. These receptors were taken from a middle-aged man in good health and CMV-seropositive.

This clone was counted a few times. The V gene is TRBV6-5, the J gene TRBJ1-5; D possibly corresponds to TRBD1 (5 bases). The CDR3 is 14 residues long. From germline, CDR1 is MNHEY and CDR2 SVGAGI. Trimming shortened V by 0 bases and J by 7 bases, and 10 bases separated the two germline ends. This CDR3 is CASSYSRGMQPQHF. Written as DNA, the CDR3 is TGTGCCAGCAGTTACTCGCGGGGCATGCAGCCCCAGCATTTT.

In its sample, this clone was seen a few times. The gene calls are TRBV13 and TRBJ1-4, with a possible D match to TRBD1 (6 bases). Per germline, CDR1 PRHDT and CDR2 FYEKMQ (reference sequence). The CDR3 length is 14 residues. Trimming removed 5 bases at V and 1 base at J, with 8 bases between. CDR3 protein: CASSLQGTNEKLFF. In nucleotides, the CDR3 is TGTGCCAGCAGCCTACAGGGAACTAATGAAAAACTGTTTTTT.

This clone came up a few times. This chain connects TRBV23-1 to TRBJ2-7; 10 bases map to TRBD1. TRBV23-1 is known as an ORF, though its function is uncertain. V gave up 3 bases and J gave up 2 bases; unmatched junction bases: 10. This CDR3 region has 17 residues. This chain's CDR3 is CASSQLLPGQGTYEQYF. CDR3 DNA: TGCGCCAGCAGTCAGTTACTACCGGGACAGGGGACCTACGAGCAGTACTTC.

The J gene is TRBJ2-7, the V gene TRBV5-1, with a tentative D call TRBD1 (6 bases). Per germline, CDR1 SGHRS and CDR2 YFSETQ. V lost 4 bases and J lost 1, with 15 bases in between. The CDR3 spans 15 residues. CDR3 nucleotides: TGCGCCAGCAGCGTAGACCCGAGGGGGTCCTACGAGCAGTACTTC. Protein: CASSVDPRGSYEQYF.

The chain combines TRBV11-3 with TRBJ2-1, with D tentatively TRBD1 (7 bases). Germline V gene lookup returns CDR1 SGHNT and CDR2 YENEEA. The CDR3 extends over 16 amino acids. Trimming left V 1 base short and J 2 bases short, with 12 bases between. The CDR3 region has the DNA TGTGCCAGCAGCTTAGGGGGGGACAGACCCTACAATGAGCAGTTCTTC. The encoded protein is CASSLGGDRPYNEQFF.

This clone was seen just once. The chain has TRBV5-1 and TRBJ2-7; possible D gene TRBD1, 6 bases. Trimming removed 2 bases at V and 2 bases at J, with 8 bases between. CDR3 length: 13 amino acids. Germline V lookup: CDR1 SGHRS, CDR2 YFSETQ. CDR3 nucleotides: TGCGCCAGCAGCTTTACAGGGACCTACGAGCAGTACTTC. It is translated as CASSFTGTYEQYF.

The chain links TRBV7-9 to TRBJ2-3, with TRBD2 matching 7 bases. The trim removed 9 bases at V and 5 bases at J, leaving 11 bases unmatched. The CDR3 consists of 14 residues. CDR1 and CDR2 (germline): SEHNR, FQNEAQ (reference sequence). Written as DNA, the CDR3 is TGTGCCAGTAAAGGCGGGAGTCGTAGAGATACGCAGTATTTT. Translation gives CASKGGSRRDTQYF.

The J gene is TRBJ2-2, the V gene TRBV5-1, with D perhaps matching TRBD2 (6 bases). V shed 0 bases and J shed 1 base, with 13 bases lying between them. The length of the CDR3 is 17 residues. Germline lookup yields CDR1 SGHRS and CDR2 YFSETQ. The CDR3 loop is CASSLAQSSENTGELFF. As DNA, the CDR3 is TGCGCCAGCAGCTTGGCCCAGTCTAGCGAGAACACCGGGGAGCTGTTTTTT.

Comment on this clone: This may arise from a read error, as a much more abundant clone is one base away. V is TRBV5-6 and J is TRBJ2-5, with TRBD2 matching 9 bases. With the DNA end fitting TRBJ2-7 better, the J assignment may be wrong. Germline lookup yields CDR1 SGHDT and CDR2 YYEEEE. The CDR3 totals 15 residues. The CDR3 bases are TGTGCCAGCAGCAGGGTAGCGGGGGAGGCCTACGAGCAGTACTTC. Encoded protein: CASSRVAGEAYEQYF.

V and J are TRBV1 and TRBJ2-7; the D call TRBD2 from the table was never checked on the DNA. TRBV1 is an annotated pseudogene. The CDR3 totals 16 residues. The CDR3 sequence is CTSSQLSGDIFYEHYF. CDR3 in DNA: TGCACCAGCAGCCAATTATCGGGAGATATTTTCTACGAGCACTACTTC.

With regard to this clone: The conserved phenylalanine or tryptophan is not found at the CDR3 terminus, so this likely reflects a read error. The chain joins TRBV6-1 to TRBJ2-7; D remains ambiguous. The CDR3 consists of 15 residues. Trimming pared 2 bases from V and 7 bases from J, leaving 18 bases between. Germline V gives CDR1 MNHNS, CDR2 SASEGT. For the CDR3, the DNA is TGTGCCAGCAGTGAATGGTCTGGAAGCTATGGGGAGCAGTACCTC. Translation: CASSEWSGSYGEQYL.

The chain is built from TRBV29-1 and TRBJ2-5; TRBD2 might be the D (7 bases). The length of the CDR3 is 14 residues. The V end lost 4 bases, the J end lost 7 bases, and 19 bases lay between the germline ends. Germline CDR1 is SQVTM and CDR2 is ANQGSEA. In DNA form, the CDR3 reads TGCAGCGTTGTAGTCGGGGGGCAGGCGGGGACCCAGTACTTC. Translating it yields CSVVVGGQAGTQYF. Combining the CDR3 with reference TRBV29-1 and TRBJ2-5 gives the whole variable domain SAVISQKPSRDICQRGTSLTIQCQVDSQVTMMFWYRQQPGQSLTLIATANQGSEATYESGFVIDKFPISRPNLTFSTLTVSNMSPEDSSIYLCSVVVGGQAGTQYFGPGTRLLVL.

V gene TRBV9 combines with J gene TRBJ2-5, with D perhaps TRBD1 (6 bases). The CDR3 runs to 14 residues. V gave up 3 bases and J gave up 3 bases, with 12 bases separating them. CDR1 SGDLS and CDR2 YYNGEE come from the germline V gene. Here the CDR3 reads CASSAPGAEETQYF. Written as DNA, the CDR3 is TGTGCCAGCAGCGCCCCAGGGGCAGAAGAGACCCAGTACTTC.

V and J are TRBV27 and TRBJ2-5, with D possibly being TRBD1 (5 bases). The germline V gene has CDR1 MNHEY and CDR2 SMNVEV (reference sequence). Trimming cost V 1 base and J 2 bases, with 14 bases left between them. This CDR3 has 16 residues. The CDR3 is CASSLFGAAVQETQYF. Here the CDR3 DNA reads TGTGCCAGCAGTTTATTTGGGGCGGCCGTACAAGAGACCCAGTACTTC.

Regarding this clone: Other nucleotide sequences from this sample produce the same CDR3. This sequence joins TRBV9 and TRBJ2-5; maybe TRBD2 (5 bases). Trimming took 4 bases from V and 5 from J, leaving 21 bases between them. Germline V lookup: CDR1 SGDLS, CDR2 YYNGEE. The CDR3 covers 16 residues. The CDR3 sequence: CASSPYRRATGETQYF. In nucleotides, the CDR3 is TGTGCCAGCAGCCCTTACCGCCGGGCAACGGGGGAGACCCAGTACTTC.

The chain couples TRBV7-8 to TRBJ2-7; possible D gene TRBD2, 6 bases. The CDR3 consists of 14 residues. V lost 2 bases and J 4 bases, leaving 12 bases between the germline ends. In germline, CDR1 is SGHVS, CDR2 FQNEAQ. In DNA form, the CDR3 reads TGTGCCAGCAGCTTATACGGGGGAAGGTACGAGCAGTACTTC. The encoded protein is CASSLYGGRYEQYF. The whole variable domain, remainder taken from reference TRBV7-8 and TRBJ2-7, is GAGVSQSPRYKVAKRGQDVALRCDPISGHVSLFWYQQALGQGPEFLTYFQNEAQLDKSGLPSDRFFAERPEGSVSTLKIQRTQQEDSAVYLCASSLYGGRYEQYFGPGTRLTVT.

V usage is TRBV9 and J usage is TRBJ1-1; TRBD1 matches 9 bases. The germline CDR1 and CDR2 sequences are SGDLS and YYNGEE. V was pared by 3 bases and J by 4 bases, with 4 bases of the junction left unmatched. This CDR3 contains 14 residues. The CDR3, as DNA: TGTGCCAGCAGCGGGACAGGGGCCAGCACTGAAGCTTTCTTT. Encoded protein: CASSGTGASTEAFF.

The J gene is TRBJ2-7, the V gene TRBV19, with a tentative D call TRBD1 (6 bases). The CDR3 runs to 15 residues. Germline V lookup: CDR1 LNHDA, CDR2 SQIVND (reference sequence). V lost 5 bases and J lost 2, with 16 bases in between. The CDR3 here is CASSRGQRNTYEQYF. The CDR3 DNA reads TGTGCCAGTAGTCGAGGACAGCGTAACACCTACGAGCAGTACTTC.

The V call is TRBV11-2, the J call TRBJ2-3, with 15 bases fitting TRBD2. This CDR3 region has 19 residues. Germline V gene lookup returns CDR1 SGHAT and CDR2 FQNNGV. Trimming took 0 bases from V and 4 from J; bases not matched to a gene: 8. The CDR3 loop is CASSLDRIRTSGGADTQYF. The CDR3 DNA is TGTGCCAGCAGCTTAGATAGAATAAGGACTAGCGGGGGGGCAGATACGCAGTATTTT.

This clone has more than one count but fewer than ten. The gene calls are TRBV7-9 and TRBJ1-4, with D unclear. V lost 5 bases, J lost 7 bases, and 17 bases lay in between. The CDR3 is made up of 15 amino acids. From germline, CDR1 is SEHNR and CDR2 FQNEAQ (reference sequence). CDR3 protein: CASSPSYSPGEKLFF. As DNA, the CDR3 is TGTGCCAGCAGCCCTAGTTATTCCCCGGGTGAAAAACTGTTTTTT.

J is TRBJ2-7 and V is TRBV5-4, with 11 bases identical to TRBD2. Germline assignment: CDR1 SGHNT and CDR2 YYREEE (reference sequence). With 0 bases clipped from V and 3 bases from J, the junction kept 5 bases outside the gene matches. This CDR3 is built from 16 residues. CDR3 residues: CASSLGTSGGVYEQYF. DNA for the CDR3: TGTGCCAGCAGCTTGGGTACTAGCGGGGGTGTCTACGAGCAGTACTTC.

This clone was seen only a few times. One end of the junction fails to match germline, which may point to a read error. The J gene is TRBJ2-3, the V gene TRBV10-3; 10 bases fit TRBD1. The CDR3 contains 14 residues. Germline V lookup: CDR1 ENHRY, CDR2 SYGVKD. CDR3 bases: TGTGCCAGCAGTTACGGGACAGGGGCAGATACGCAGTATTTT. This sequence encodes CASSYGTGADTQYF.

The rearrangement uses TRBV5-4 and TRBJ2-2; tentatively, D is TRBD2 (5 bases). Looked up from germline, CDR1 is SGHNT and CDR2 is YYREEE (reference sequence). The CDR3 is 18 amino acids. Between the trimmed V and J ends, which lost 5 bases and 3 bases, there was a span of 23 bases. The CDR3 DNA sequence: TGTGCCAGCAGTTACCTAAGGACGGGGTGGGTGGACACCGGGGAGCTGTTTTTT. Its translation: CASSYLRTGWVDTGELFF.